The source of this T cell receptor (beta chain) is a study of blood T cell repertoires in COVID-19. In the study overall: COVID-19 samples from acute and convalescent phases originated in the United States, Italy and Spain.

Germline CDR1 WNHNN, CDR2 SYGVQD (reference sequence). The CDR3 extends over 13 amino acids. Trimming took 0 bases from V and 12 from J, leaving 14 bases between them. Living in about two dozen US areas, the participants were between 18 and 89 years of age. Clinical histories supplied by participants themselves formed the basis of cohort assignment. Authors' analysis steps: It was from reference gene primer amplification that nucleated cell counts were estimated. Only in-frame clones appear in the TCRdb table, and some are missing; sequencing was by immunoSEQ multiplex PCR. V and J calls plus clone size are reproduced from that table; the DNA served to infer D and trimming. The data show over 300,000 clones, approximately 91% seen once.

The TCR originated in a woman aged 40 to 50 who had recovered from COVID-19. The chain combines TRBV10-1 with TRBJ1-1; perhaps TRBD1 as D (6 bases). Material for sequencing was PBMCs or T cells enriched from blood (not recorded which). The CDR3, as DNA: TGCGCCAGCAGTGAGTCTAAACAGGGCGTACCTTTCTTT. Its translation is CASSESKQGVPFF.